Shown below are 26 T cell receptor beta chains from a single sample sequenced in a study of neurological immune-mediated disorders. TCRdb re-derived calls from the 5' RACE reads in MiXCR, one entry per CDR3 protein. The data contain about 23,000 distinct CDR3 sequences, about 13% of them singletons. Sequencing was carried out using PBMCs. The receptor source for this set is an older woman with HTLV-1-associated myelopathy (HAM/TSP).

In its sample, this clonotype was seen many times. V gene TRBV7-2 combines with J gene TRBJ2-1, with D hard to call. Germline CDR1 and CDR2: SGHTA and FQGNSA. The CDR3 spans 14 residues. The V end lost 2 bases, the J end lost 4 bases, and 9 bases lay between the germline ends. In nucleotides, the CDR3 is TGTGCCAGCAGCTTAAGTTGGATGTACAATGAGCAGTTCTTC. This sequence encodes CASSLSWMYNEQFF.

This clonotype was detected ten times or more. The chain employs TRBV4-3 and TRBJ2-2; the match to TRBD2 covers 13 bases. The germline gives CDR1 LGHNA, CDR2 YSLEER. The CDR3 is made up of 20 amino acids. J was trimmed by 3 bases and V by 1 base; bases with no gene match: 11. In nucleotides, the CDR3 is TGCGCCAGCAGCCAAGTACGGACTAGCGGGGGATTTATATACACCGGGGAGCTGTTTTTT. This translates into CASSQVRTSGGFIYTGELFF.

This clonotype was counted many times. The chain has TRBV20-1 and TRBJ2-1; D is ambiguous. Germline V lookup: CDR1 DFQATT, CDR2 SNEGSKA (reference sequence). The CDR3 totals 14 residues. V lost 4 bases to trimming and J lost 7 bases, with 17 bases between them. The CDR3 spells CSAISQKPLNEQFF. The CDR3 region has the DNA TGCAGTGCTATTAGCCAGAAACCACTGAATGAGCAGTTCTTC.

This clonotype is categorized as medium-sized (0.01 to 0.1%). V usage is TRBV7-9 and J usage is TRBJ1-2, with D unclear. CDR1 SEHNR and CDR2 FQNEAQ come from the germline V gene (reference sequence). V was trimmed by 10 bases and J by 4 bases, leaving 16 bases between them. The CDR3 extends over 13 amino acids. The CDR3 here is CATIPRVSYGYTF. CDR3 nucleotide sequence: TGTGCCACGATCCCTCGGGTTTCCTATGGCTACACCTTC.

This clonotype was found many times. V is TRBV5-1 and J is TRBJ2-1; D gene uncertain. Trimming removed 0 bases at V and 1 base at J, with 8 bases between. CDR1 and CDR2 (germline): SGHRS, YFSETQ. CDR3 length: 15 residues. The CDR3 reads CASSLAPGSYNEQFF. The CDR3 DNA sequence: TGCGCCAGCAGCTTGGCCCCGGGTTCCTACAATGAGCAGTTCTTC.

This clonotype occurred many times. This rearrangement joins TRBV3-1 to TRBJ1-5, with D unresolved. Trimming pared 4 bases from V and 0 bases from J, leaving 13 bases between. This CDR3 region has 16 residues. Germline lookup yields CDR1 LGHDT and CDR2 YNNKEL (reference sequence). The CDR3 DNA reads as TGTGCCAGCAGCCCCTCGTGGCAGAGTAGCAATCAGCCCCAGCATTTT. Its translation is CASSPSWQSSNQPQHF.

This clonotype showed up many times. This chain links TRBV9 with TRBJ1-1, with 7 bases identical to TRBD1. Germline V lookup: CDR1 SGDLS, CDR2 YYNGEE. The CDR3 has 14 amino acids. Trimming at V came to 4 bases and at J to 5 bases, leaving 8 bases not matched to a gene. The CDR3 is CASSPRQGGTEAFF. CDR3 nucleotide sequence: TGTGCCAGCAGCCCCCGACAGGGAGGGACTGAAGCTTTCTTT.

At least ten counts were recorded for this clonotype. The chain is built from TRBV6-5 and TRBJ2-6, with a possible D match to TRBD2 (7 bases). The CDR3 has 15 residues. Trimming stripped 2 bases from V and 6 bases from J, with 11 bases between. Germline V gene data show CDR1 as MNHEY and CDR2 as SVGAGI. The CDR3 nucleotides are TGTGCCAGCAGTTACGGGGAGGGGGTGGCCAACGTCCTGACTTTC. This encodes CASSYGEGVANVLTF.

The table lists this clonotype with many counts. CDR3 DNA sequence: TGTGCCAGCAGCTTAGCGTTTGGACTAGCGGGGGCCTACGAGCAGTACTTC. Its translation: CASSLAFGLAGAYEQYF. The chain carries TRBV7-2 and TRBJ2-7; 13 bases line up with TRBD2. Germline CDR1 and CDR2: SGHTA and FQGNSA. Trimming took 0 bases from V and 2 from J; bases not matched to a gene: 4. The CDR3 runs 17 residues.

This clonotype was seen repeatedly, ten times or more. The V and J genes are TRBV20-1 and TRBJ1-3; no firm D call. CDR3 length: 16 amino acids. V was shortened by 0 bases and J by 0 bases, with 12 bases between the two germline ends. In germline, CDR1 is DFQATT, CDR2 SNEGSKA (reference sequence). The CDR3 loop is CSARDPRPISGNTIYF. The CDR3 DNA sequence: TGCAGTGCTAGAGATCCGAGACCTATCTCTGGAAACACCATATATTTT.

V is TRBV7-9 and J is TRBJ2-1, with D possibly matching TRBD2 (5 bases). This CDR3 is 16 amino acids long. V was pared by 4 bases and J by 5 bases, with 18 bases between. Germline V gene data show CDR1 as SEHNR and CDR2 as FQNEAQ (reference sequence). CDR3 loop: CASSSRTDFTNNEQFF. The DNA for the CDR3 is TGTGCCAGCAGCTCGAGGACGGACTTCACCAACAATGAGCAGTTCTTC.

This clonotype was counted many times. The chain is built from TRBV6-2 or TRBV6-3 and TRBJ2-5, with D uncertain. The CDR3 is made up of 13 amino acids. Germline V gene sequence: CDR1 MNHEY, CDR2 SVGEGT. Trimming left V 4 bases short and J 5 bases short, with 11 bases between. The CDR3 here is CASSSVTGETQYF. The CDR3 DNA follows: TGTGCCAGCAGTTCTGTCACCGGGGAGACCCAGTACTTC.

This clonotype was recorded at least ten times. The CDR3 spells CASSLDRGSYNEQFF. CDR3 in DNA: TGTGCCAGCAGTCTGGACAGGGGTTCCTACAATGAGCAGTTCTTC. The V call is TRBV7-9, the J call TRBJ2-1; 9 nucleotides match TRBD1. Germline CDR1 reads SEHNR; CDR2 reads FQNEAQ (reference sequence). This CDR3 region has 15 residues. Trimming took 6 bases from V and 1 from J; bases not matched to a gene: 4.

This clonotype has ten or more counts. The chain combines TRBV20-1 with TRBJ2-5; the D call may be TRBD1 or TRBD2 (5 bases each). The CDR3 runs 13 residues. V was cut by 3 bases and J by 1 base, with 9 bases left in between. Germline V gene data show CDR1 as DFQATT and CDR2 as SNEGSKA (reference sequence). CDR3 residues: CSASGGGQETQYF. The CDR3 DNA follows: TGCAGTGCTAGTGGTGGGGGCCAAGAGACCCAGTACTTC.

This clonotype showed up many times. The V gene is TRBV20-1, the J gene TRBJ2-1, with 10 bases identical to TRBD2. CDR1 and CDR2 (germline): DFQATT, SNEGSKA (reference sequence). CDR3 length equals 15 residues. Unmatched junction bases numbered 6, after V lost 3 bases and J lost 4 bases. The CDR3 DNA is TGCAGTGCTAGCGTCACAGCGGGAGGGTACAATGAGCAGTTCTTC. Translating it yields CSASVTAGGYNEQFF.

This clonotype has only a few counts. The chain joins TRBV5-4 to TRBJ2-7; TRBD1 matches 9 bases. Trimming at V came to 0 bases and at J to 4 bases, leaving 8 bases not matched to a gene. CDR1 and CDR2 from the germline V gene are SGHNT and YYREEE (reference sequence). The CDR3 sequence is 16 residues long. CDR3 protein: CASSLGSLQGAYEQYF. CDR3 DNA: TGTGCCAGCAGCTTGGGTTCTTTACAGGGGGCTTACGAGCAGTACTTC.

This clonotype came up many times. The rearrangement joins TRBV12-3 or TRBV12-4 to TRBJ2-7; D is tentatively TRBD1 or TRBD2 (5 bases each). The CDR3 runs 12 residues. V was trimmed by 3 bases and J by 8 bases, leaving 11 bases between them. CDR3 sequence (DNA): TGTGCCAGCAGTTTTGGGACGGGCCAGCAGTACTTC. This gives the protein CASSFGTGQQYF.

This clonotype was found many times. The chain carries TRBV30 and TRBJ2-7; 10 nucleotides agree with TRBD2. The CDR3 length is 14 residues. V was clipped by 2 bases and J by 3 bases; unmatched bases: 4. Germline-derived CDR1 and CDR2 are GTSNPN and SVGIG (reference sequence). The CDR3, as DNA: TGTGCCTGGAGTTTTTTAGCGGGGGGCTACGAGCAGTACTTC. It yields the protein CAWSFLAGGYEQYF.

This clonotype was counted ten times or more. This chain uses TRBV24-1 with TRBJ2-5, with 9 bases identical to TRBD1. Germline-derived CDR1 and CDR2 are KGHDR and SFDVKD. V was clipped by 6 bases and J by 0 bases; unmatched bases: 4. This CDR3 region has 15 residues. The CDR3 coding sequence is TGTGCCACCAGTCCGGACAGGGGATACCAAGAGACCCAGTACTTC. Translated, it gives CATSPDRGYQETQYF.

This clonotype was seen at least ten times. This chain links TRBV7-2 with TRBJ1-5; D perhaps matches TRBD1 (6 bases). V lost 0 bases to trimming and J lost 6 bases, with 9 bases between them. Germline V gives CDR1 SGHTA, CDR2 FQGNSA. The CDR3 consists of 14 residues. As DNA, the CDR3 is TGTGCCAGCAGCTTAGCGGGGGGCGGTCAGCCCCAGCATTTT. It specifies CASSLAGGGQPQHF.

This clonotype was counted at least ten times. The chain joins TRBV10-3 to TRBJ2-3, with D possibly TRBD2 on 6 matching bases. The CDR3 has 16 residues. The V end was cut by 0 bases, the J end by 4 bases, with 14 bases between. Germline V gives CDR1 ENHRY, CDR2 SYGVKD. This chain's CDR3 is CAISESLADGADTQYF. For the CDR3, the DNA is TGTGCCATCAGTGAGTCCTTAGCGGATGGGGCAGATACGCAGTATTTT.

This clonotype appeared many times. J is TRBJ1-3 and V is TRBV12-3 or TRBV12-4; TRBD1 agrees at 7 bases. The CDR3 spans 16 residues. Trimming cost V 5 bases and J 0 bases; bases outside gene matches: 7. CDR3 DNA: TGTGCCAGCAGTACCCCGGACAGGAACTCTGGAAACACCATATATTTT. It yields the protein CASSTPDRNSGNTIYF.

This clonotype was seen ten or more times. The chain carries TRBV24-1 and TRBJ2-1; 12 nucleotides match TRBD2. The CDR3 length is 13 residues. The V gene's germline CDR1 is KGHDR and CDR2 SFDVKD. V lost 10 bases, J lost 9 bases, and 6 bases stayed unmatched. This chain's CDR3 is CATQLAGGVEQFF. CDR3 bases: TGTGCCACTCAACTAGCGGGAGGAGTTGAGCAGTTCTTC.

This clonotype was seen at least ten times. The chain couples TRBV2 to TRBJ2-3; 7 bases are shared with TRBD2. This CDR3 spans 14 amino acids. Per germline, CDR1 SNHLY and CDR2 FYNNEI. V gave up 7 bases and J gave up 4 bases; unmatched junction bases: 8. CDR3 DNA: TGTGCCAGCATGGGCAGAGCGGGATCAGATACGCAGTATTTT. Translation: CASMGRAGSDTQYF.

This clonotype occurred a few times. The V call is TRBV9, the J call TRBJ1-2, with 8 positions matching TRBD1. Germline trimming cut 0 bases from V and 3 bases from J; bases unmatched to any gene: 4. From germline, CDR1 is SGDLS and CDR2 YYNGEE. The CDR3 covers 15 residues. In nucleotides, the CDR3 is TGTGCCAGCAGCGTAGCTCCAGGGGGCGACTATGGCTACACCTTC. It is translated as CASSVAPGGDYGYTF.

This clonotype occurred many times. The chain employs TRBV29-1 and TRBJ2-7; 9 bases map to TRBD1. Germline CDR1 is SQVTM and CDR2 is ANQGSEA. V lost 0 bases, J lost 1 base, and 13 bases stayed unmatched. The CDR3 is made up of 18 amino acids. This chain's CDR3 is CSVEERVGDREESYEQYF. The CDR3 DNA sequence: TGCAGCGTTGAAGAGCGGGTGGGGGACAGGGAAGAGTCCTACGAGCAGTACTTC.